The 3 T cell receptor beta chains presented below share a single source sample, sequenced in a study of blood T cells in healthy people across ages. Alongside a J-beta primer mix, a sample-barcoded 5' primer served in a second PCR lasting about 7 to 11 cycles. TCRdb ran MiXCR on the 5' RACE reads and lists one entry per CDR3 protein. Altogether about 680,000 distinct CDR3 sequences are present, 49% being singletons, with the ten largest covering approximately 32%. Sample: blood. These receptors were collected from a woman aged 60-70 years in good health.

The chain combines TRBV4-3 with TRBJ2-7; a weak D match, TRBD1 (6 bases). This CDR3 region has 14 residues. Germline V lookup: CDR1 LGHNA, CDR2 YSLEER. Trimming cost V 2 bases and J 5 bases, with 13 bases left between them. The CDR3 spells CASSQNRASHEQYF. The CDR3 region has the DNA TGCGCCAGCAGCCAAAACAGGGCCAGCCACGAGCAGTACTTC.

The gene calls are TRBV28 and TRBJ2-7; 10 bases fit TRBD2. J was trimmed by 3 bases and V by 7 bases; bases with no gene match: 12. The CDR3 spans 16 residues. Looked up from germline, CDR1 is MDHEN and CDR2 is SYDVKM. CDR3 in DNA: TGTGCCAGCACCGCGACTAGCGGGCAAAGAAACTACGAGCAGTACTTC. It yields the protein CASTATSGQRNYEQYF.

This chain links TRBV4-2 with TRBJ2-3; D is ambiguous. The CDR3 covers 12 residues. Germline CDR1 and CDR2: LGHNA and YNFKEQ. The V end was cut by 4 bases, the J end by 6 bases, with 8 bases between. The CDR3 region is CASSPRMDTQYF. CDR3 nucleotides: TGTGCCAGCAGCCCCCGGATGGATACGCAGTATTTT.